Below are 32 T cell receptor beta chains sequenced from a single sample in a study of cytomegalovirus exposure and HLA in healthy donors. The PCR used 60 Vbeta and 13 Jbeta primers. Using immunoSEQ multiplex PCR, the repertoire was profiled, and TCRdb retains in-frame clones only, with some absent. The sample yields 100,000 to 150,000 clones, more than 65% seen once. Sequences were obtained from PBMCs. All receptors derive from a man aged 18 to 35 in good health and CMV-seropositive.

The CDR3 is CASSTERTSQETQYF. The CDR3 coding sequence is TGCGCCAGCAGCACGGAGCGTACTAGCCAAGAGACCCAGTACTTC. This chain links TRBV5-1 with TRBJ2-5, with a weak D call TRBD2 (5 bases). The CDR3 is 15 amino acids. Germline CDR1 SGHRS, CDR2 YFSETQ. V gave up 4 bases and J gave up 1 base, with 14 bases separating them.

This rearrangement joins TRBV5-6 to TRBJ1-1; D not resolved. Germline CDR1 and CDR2: SGHDT and YYEEEE. The CDR3 runs to 15 residues. The V end was cut by 0 bases, the J end by 0 bases, with 9 bases between. The CDR3 DNA follows: TGTGCCAGCAGCTTGGTCCTAAAGATGAACACTGAAGCTTTCTTT. Its protein is CASSLVLKMNTEAFF.

The chain joins TRBV6-1 to TRBJ1-1; D is unresolved. The germline V and J ends were trimmed by 1 base and 3 bases, with 9 bases remaining between them. Germline V gene lookup returns CDR1 MNHNS and CDR2 SASEGT. The CDR3 is 14 amino acids. The CDR3 is CASSEEPRYTEAFF. In nucleotides, the CDR3 is TGTGCCAGCAGTGAAGAGCCGAGGTACACTGAAGCTTTCTTT.

Details on this clone: At one boundary the junction diverges from the germline segment, which might be a read error. This chain's CDR3 is CASSPGDNEQFF. CDR3 DNA sequence: TGTGCTAGCAGCCCGGGAGACAATGAGCAGTTCTTC. This chain connects TRBV7-7 to TRBJ2-1, with D maybe TRBD2 (6 bases). The CDR3 has 12 residues. Germline CDR1 is SSHAT and CDR2 is FNYEAQ (reference sequence).

The V gene is TRBV6-5, the J gene TRBJ2-2, with TRBD2 matching 7 bases. V was clipped by 0 bases and J by 8 bases; unmatched bases: 9. From germline, CDR1 is MNHEY and CDR2 SVGAGI. CDR3 length: 16 residues. The CDR3 DNA follows: TGTGCCAGCAGTTACTCGGGTTTGAGGGGAGGGGGGGAGCTGTTTTTT. Residues: CASSYSGLRGGGELFF.

The chain has TRBV30 and TRBJ1-1; perhaps TRBD1 as D (6 bases). V gave up 3 bases and J gave up 1 base, with 15 bases separating them. The CDR3 length is 15 residues. CDR1 and CDR2 from the germline V gene are GTSNPN and SVGIG (reference sequence). CDR3 region: CAWRIRGPGNTEAFF. CDR3 nucleotide sequence: TGTGCCTGGAGAATCAGGGGACCGGGGAACACTGAAGCTTTCTTT.

V usage is TRBV4-1 and J usage is TRBJ1-5; D is unclear. Trimming took off 1 base at V and 4 bases at J, with 11 bases between the two ends. The CDR3 loop spans 15 amino acids. The germline gives CDR1 MGHRA, CDR2 YSYEKL. The CDR3: CASSQGRVPNQPQHF. The CDR3, as DNA: TGCGCCAGCAGCCAAGGACGGGTTCCAAATCAGCCCCAGCATTTT.

V gene TRBV30 combines with J gene TRBJ1-2; 7 bases are shared with TRBD1. The CDR3 extends over 12 amino acids. J was trimmed by 2 bases and V by 5 bases; bases with no gene match: 2. Per the germline V gene, CDR1 is GTSNPN and CDR2 is SVGIG (reference sequence). The CDR3 reads CAWATGNYGYTF. CDR3 nucleotides: TGTGCCTGGGCGACAGGGAACTATGGCTACACCTTC.

This clone was counted a few times. CDR3 DNA sequence: TGCGCCAGCGCCGTAGGCGTGGGGGGAAATGAAAAACTGTTTTTT. Encoded protein: CASAVGVGGNEKLFF. The rearrangement joins TRBV5-1 to TRBJ1-4; weak D call: TRBD1 (5 bases). Trimming shortened V by 7 bases and J by 5 bases, and 18 bases separated the two germline ends. Germline assignment: CDR1 SGHRS and CDR2 YFSETQ. The CDR3 runs 15 residues.

The chain joins TRBV5-4 to TRBJ1-1; no clear D. V gave up 0 bases and J gave up 2 bases, with 11 bases separating them. The CDR3 is 15 amino acids. Germline CDR1 SGHNT, CDR2 YYREEE (reference sequence). The CDR3, as DNA: TGTGCCAGCAGCTTGGGTGGAGTGATCAACACTGAAGCTTTCTTT. Encoded protein: CASSLGGVINTEAFF.

The rearrangement joins TRBV4-3 to TRBJ2-3, with 11 bases matching TRBD2. Germline CDR1 and CDR2: LGHNA and YSLEER. The CDR3 has 16 residues. The V gene end was trimmed by 2 bases and the J gene end by 5 bases; junction bases not matched to a gene: 6. CDR3 nucleotide sequence: TGCGCCAGCAGCCAATCGACTAGCGGGGTGGGAGATACGCAGTATTTT. It specifies CASSQSTSGVGDTQYF.

This clone was found once. The sample holds other DNA sequences that translate to the same CDR3. The chain employs TRBV5-1 and TRBJ1-6; D call uncertain. The CDR3 has 15 amino acids. V was clipped by 0 bases and J by 7 bases, with 11 bases between them. CDR1 is SGHRS, CDR2 YFSETQ, per germline. This CDR3 is CASSLGPGRNSPLHF. The CDR3 DNA follows: TGCGCCAGCAGCTTGGGGCCAGGAAGAAATTCACCCCTCCACTTT.

This rearrangement joins TRBV11-2 to TRBJ1-4; TRBD1 aligns across 9 bases. The ends lost 5 bases at V and 5 bases at J; junction bases unmatched: 9. Germline assignment: CDR1 SGHAT and CDR2 FQNNGV. The CDR3 extends over 16 amino acids. The CDR3 loop reads CASSPSGQGPNEKLFF. The CDR3 nucleotides read TGTGCCAGCAGCCCATCGGGACAGGGACCAAATGAAAAACTGTTTTTT.

This rearrangement joins TRBV30 to TRBJ2-7; a weak D match, TRBD1 (6 bases). Germline V gives CDR1 GTSNPN, CDR2 SVGIG (reference sequence). V dropped 5 bases and J dropped 0 bases, with 11 bases sitting between them. The CDR3 totals 13 residues. The CDR3 is CAWGQSNSYEQYF. Here the CDR3 DNA reads TGTGCCTGGGGACAGTCAAACTCCTACGAGCAGTACTTC.

There are a few counts of this clone. The genes are TRBV7-9 and TRBJ1-1; 11 bases fit TRBD1. The ends lost 3 bases at V and 6 bases at J; junction bases unmatched: 6. This CDR3 region has 15 residues. Germline V lookup: CDR1 SEHNR, CDR2 FQNEAQ (reference sequence). In nucleotides, the CDR3 is TGTGCCAGCAGCTTGGGACAGGGGGAGTTGTCTGAAGCTTTCTTT. Its protein is CASSLGQGELSEAFF.

This chain links TRBV27 with TRBJ2-1, with D unresolved. V lost 1 base to trimming and J lost 9 bases, with 16 bases between them. Germline V CDR1 and CDR2: MNHEY, SMNVEV (reference sequence). CDR3 length: 15 amino acids. CDR3 sequence (DNA): TGTGCCAGCAGTTTATTCGGCCAGGTCAACCCTGAGCAGTTCTTC. This translates into CASSLFGQVNPEQFF.

The CDR3 here is CASSGGTGTYGYTF. CDR3 bases: TGTGCCAGCAGCGGGGGGACAGGGACCTATGGCTACACCTTC. The chain has TRBV5-6 and TRBJ1-2, with 9 bases lining up with TRBD1. The CDR3 covers 14 residues. Unmatched junction bases numbered 5, after V lost 4 bases and J lost 4 bases. Germline loops: CDR1 SGHDT, CDR2 YYEEEE.

Comments on this clone: A junction end diverges from the germline sequence, so it may reflect a read error. The rearrangement uses TRBV7-9 and TRBJ2-3, with 9 bases fitting TRBD2. This CDR3 has 16 residues. Per the germline V gene, CDR1 is SEHNR and CDR2 is FQNEAQ (reference sequence). CDR3 in amino acids: CSSSFRRGGVGDTQYF. In DNA form, the CDR3 reads TGTTCCAGCAGCTTTCGTCGCGGGGGGGTAGGAGATACGCAGTATTTT. The full variable domain, with the rest looked up from reference TRBV7-9 and TRBJ2-3, is DTGVSQNPRHKITKRGQNVTFRCDPISEHNRLYWYRQTLGQGPEFLTYFQNEAQLEKSRLLSDRFSAERPKGSFSTLEIQRTEQGDSAMYLCSSSFRRGGVGDTQYFGPGTRLTVL.

The chain combines TRBV6-1 with TRBJ1-1, with TRBD1 matching 8 bases. This CDR3 region has 11 residues. With V trimmed by 3 bases and J by 10 bases, 1 base remained unmatched. The germline CDR1 and CDR2 sequences are MNHNS and SASEGT. DNA of the CDR3: TGTGCCAGCAGTGACAGGGGGCCAGCTTTCTTT. Translating gives CASSDRGPAFF.

The chain links TRBV19 to TRBJ2-3, with 10 nucleotides matching TRBD1. Trimming cost V 5 bases and J 1 base; bases outside gene matches: 6. The CDR3 is made up of 16 amino acids. Germline CDR1 LNHDA, CDR2 SQIVND (reference sequence). The CDR3, as DNA: TGTGCCAGTAGTGCAGGACAGGGGGGTGGCACAGATACGCAGTATTTT. Its protein is CASSAGQGGGTDTQYF.

In this sample, this clone turned up once. J is TRBJ1-3 and V is TRBV12-5; tentatively, D is TRBD1 (5 bases). The CDR3 consists of 18 residues. V lost 2 bases to trimming and J lost 5 bases, with 22 bases between them. Germline V gives CDR1 LGHNT, CDR2 FRNRAP. Written as DNA, the CDR3 is TGTGCTAGTGGTTTGAATGTCGGAGGGGCGGCGTCTAGAAACACCATATATTTT. It is translated as CASGLNVGGAASRNTIYF.

This clone was detected only a few times. The chain couples TRBV19 to TRBJ1-3, with no clear D. Trimming pared 3 bases from V and 0 bases from J, leaving 12 bases between. The germline CDR1 and CDR2 sequences are LNHDA and SQIVND (reference sequence). The CDR3 is made up of 16 amino acids. CDR3 loop: CASSIRGSASGNTIYF. CDR3 sequence (DNA): TGTGCCAGTAGTATTAGAGGGAGCGCCTCTGGAAACACCATATATTTT.

The gene calls are TRBV6-4 and TRBJ2-7; perhaps TRBD1 as D (6 bases). This CDR3 is 14 amino acids long. CDR1 and CDR2 (germline): MRHNA, SNTAGT. The germline V and J ends were trimmed by 4 bases and 3 bases, with 13 bases remaining between them. CDR3 sequence (DNA): TGTGCCAGCAGTGTCTCCTCGGACAGCTACGAGCAGTACTTC. Protein: CASSVSSDSYEQYF.

The chain uses TRBV7-8 and TRBJ2-2; 12 bases align to TRBD2. The CDR3 is 17 amino acids. Germline values: CDR1 SGHVS, CDR2 FQNEAQ. V gave up 1 base and J gave up 6 bases; unmatched junction bases: 6. The CDR3 sequence: CASSLERLAGEAGELFF. Here the CDR3 DNA reads TGTGCCAGCAGCTTAGAGAGACTAGCGGGGGAAGCCGGGGAGCTGTTTTTT.

The chain couples TRBV5-6 to TRBJ2-1; 8 nucleotides line up with TRBD2. Germline V gives CDR1 SGHDT, CDR2 YYEEEE. The CDR3 loop spans 16 amino acids. V lost 0 bases and J lost 14; bases outside the gene matches: 16. CDR3 sequence (DNA): TGTGCCAGCAGCTTGGGACAGCGTAAACTGGCGGGAGGAGAGTTCTTC. Protein sequence: CASSLGQRKLAGGEFF.

The genes are TRBV30 and TRBJ2-1; TRBD2 agrees at 8 bases. The CDR3 consists of 17 residues. CDR1 and CDR2 (germline): GTSNPN, SVGIG (reference sequence). J was trimmed by 4 bases and V by 1 base; bases with no gene match: 12. Here the CDR3 DNA reads TGTGCCTGGAGTGGGGTCACGGGAGGGAGGGTGTACAATGAGCAGTTCTTC. It yields the protein CAWSGVTGGRVYNEQFF.

The V and J genes are TRBV7-9 and TRBJ1-2; D is perhaps TRBD1 (5 bases). Germline CDR1 is SEHNR and CDR2 is FQNEAQ (reference sequence). The CDR3 consists of 14 residues. V lost 4 bases and J lost 3, with 12 bases in between. As DNA, the CDR3 is TGTGCCAGCAGCTCTACGACAGAGTACTATGGCTACACCTTC. Translated: CASSSTTEYYGYTF.

The rearrangement uses TRBV9 and TRBJ1-5; the D gene is possibly TRBD1 (5 bases). The germline gives CDR1 SGDLS, CDR2 YYNGEE. Trimming cost V 3 bases and J 2 bases, with 9 bases left between them. This CDR3 has 14 amino acids. The CDR3 region has the DNA TGTGCCAGCAGCGCTCGGGGGGGCAATCAGCCCCAGCATTTT. Protein product: CASSARGGNQPQHF.

V is TRBV5-5 and J is TRBJ1-3; no clear D. Germline V lookup: CDR1 SGHKS, CDR2 YYEKEE (reference sequence). The CDR3 is made up of 15 amino acids. Deletions cut 2 bases from V and 0 bases from J, with 9 bases between. The CDR3 loop reads CASSLDLSSGNTIYF. CDR3 nucleotide sequence: TGTGCCAGCAGCTTAGACTTGAGCTCTGGAAACACCATATATTTT.

The rearrangement links TRBV11-2 to TRBJ2-7, with unresolved D. The CDR3 extends over 14 amino acids. V gave up 5 bases and J gave up 0 bases, with 11 bases separating them. Germline V lookup: CDR1 SGHAT, CDR2 FQNNGV. CDR3 in amino acids: CASSQISYSYEQYF. CDR3 nucleotide sequence: TGTGCCAGCAGCCAAATATCCTACTCCTACGAGCAGTACTTC.

The chain joins TRBV19 to TRBJ2-2, with 12 nucleotides matching TRBD1. CDR3 length: 16 amino acids. With 4 bases clipped from V and 7 bases from J, the junction kept 7 bases outside the gene matches. CDR1 is LNHDA and CDR2 is SQIVND in the germline V gene (reference sequence). The CDR3 region is CASSSGTGGMVGELFF. CDR3 bases: TGTGCCAGTAGTAGCGGGACAGGGGGCATGGTCGGGGAGCTGTTTTTT.

The chain recombines TRBV6-1 with TRBJ1-5, with TRBD1 as a possible D gene (5 bases). The CDR3 consists of 14 residues. Germline V gene sequence: CDR1 MNHNS, CDR2 SASEGT. The V end was cut by 3 bases, the J end by 7 bases, with 13 bases between. CDR3 bases: TGTGCCAGCAGTGACGGGGGGGTCGGGCAGCCCCAGCATTTT. Protein: CASSDGGVGQPQHF.